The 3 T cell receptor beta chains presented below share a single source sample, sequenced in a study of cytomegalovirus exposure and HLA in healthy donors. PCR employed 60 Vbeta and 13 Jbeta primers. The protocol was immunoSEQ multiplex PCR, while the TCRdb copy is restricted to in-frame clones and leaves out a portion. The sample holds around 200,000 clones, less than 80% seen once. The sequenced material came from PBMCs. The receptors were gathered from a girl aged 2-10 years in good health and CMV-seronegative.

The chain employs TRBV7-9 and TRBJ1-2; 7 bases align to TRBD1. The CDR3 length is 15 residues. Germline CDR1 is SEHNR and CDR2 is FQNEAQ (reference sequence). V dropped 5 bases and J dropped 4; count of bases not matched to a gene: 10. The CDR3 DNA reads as TGTGCCAGCAGCCCCGGACAGGTTTTTAGCTATGGCTACACCTTC. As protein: CASSPGQVFSYGYTF.

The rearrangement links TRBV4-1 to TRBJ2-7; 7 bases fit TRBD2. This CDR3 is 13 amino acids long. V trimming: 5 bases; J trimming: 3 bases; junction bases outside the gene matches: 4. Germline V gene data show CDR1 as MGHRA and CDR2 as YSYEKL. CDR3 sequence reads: CASSTREDYEQYF. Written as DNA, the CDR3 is TGCGCCAGCAGCACCCGGGAGGACTACGAGCAGTACTTC.

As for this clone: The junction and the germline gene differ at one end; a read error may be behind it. Here the CDR3 reads CASSMRTGTMAF. CDR3 coding DNA: TGTGCCAGTAGTATGAGGACAGGAACTATGGCCTTC. This chain connects TRBV19 to TRBJ1-2; TRBD1 matches 7 bases. Germline V gives CDR1 LNHDA, CDR2 SQIVND (reference sequence). The CDR3 consists of 12 residues. The full variable domain, completed using reference TRBV19 and TRBJ1-2, is DGGITQSPKYLFRKEGQNVTLSCEQNLNHDAMYWYRQDPGQGLRLIYYSQIVNDFQKGDIAEGYSVSREKKESFPLTVTSAQKNPTAFYLCASSMRTGTMAFGSGTRLTVV.